Below are 10 T cell receptor beta chains sequenced from a single sample in a study of T-cell reconstitution after alpha-beta-depleted transplantation in children. The TCRbeta library was prepared with unique molecular identifiers. TCRdb called the PCR reads again in MiXCR, with one record for every CDR3 protein. Of roughly 5,100 distinct CDR3 sequences in the sample, approximately 25% were seen once. This sample comprised PBMCs, mostly from graft donor cells, obtained 60 days after TCRalphabeta/CD19-depleted stem cell transplant. Source of these receptors: a male patient aged 2 to 9 who had a stem cell transplant for acute lymphoblastic leukemia, so the T cells may come from the graft donor.

This clonotype is termed medium-sized. The rearrangement joins TRBV7-9 to TRBJ2-3; D is perhaps TRBD2 (6 bases). The V gene lost 3 bases and the J gene lost 0 bases, with 10 bases spanning the gap. The germline V gene encodes CDR1 SEHNR and CDR2 FQNEAQ (reference sequence). The CDR3 has 15 residues. The CDR3 protein is CASSFLAASTDTQYF. CDR3 sequence (DNA): TGTGCCAGCAGCTTTTTAGCGGCTAGCACAGATACGCAGTATTTT.

In its sample, this clonotype was seen many times. The V call is TRBV3-1, the J call TRBJ2-5, with TRBD2 identical over 9 bases. With V trimmed by 1 base and J by 1 base, 4 bases remained unmatched. The CDR3 runs 16 residues. Germline loops: CDR1 LGHDT, CDR2 YNNKEL (reference sequence). The CDR3 sequence: CASSQGGGRAQETQYF. CDR3 nucleotides: TGTGCCAGCAGCCAAGGGGGCGGGAGGGCCCAAGAGACCCAGTACTTC.

This clonotype turned up a few times. This chain links TRBV7-9 with TRBJ1-3, with a weak D call TRBD1 (6 bases). From germline, CDR1 is SEHNR and CDR2 FQNEAQ (reference sequence). The CDR3 is 16 amino acids. Between the trimmed V and J ends, which lost 1 base and 4 bases, there was a span of 14 bases. CDR3 nucleotide sequence: TGTGCCAGCAGCTTAGGGGCAGGGGCAGGCGGAAACACCATATATTTT. This encodes CASSLGAGAGGNTIYF.

This clonotype was observed many times. The chain couples TRBV7-9 to TRBJ1-1, with D unclear. This CDR3 spans 14 amino acids. Germline V gene lookup returns CDR1 SEHNR and CDR2 FQNEAQ (reference sequence). Trimming left V 1 base short and J 0 bases short, with 6 bases between. The CDR3 spells CASSLVPLNTEAFF. CDR3 nucleotide sequence: TGTGCCAGCAGCTTAGTTCCCCTGAACACTGAAGCTTTCTTT.

This clonotype counts as medium-sized. V usage is TRBV5-1 and J usage is TRBJ1-1, with a tentative D call TRBD1 (5 bases). V gave up 0 bases and J gave up 4 bases, with 13 bases separating them. Germline V lookup: CDR1 SGHRS, CDR2 YFSETQ. The CDR3 consists of 15 residues. The CDR3 region is CASSLALVDSTEAFF. CDR3 sequence (DNA): TGCGCCAGCAGCTTGGCCTTAGTCGACAGCACTGAAGCTTTCTTT.

This clonotype was seen many times. This rearrangement joins TRBV6-5 to TRBJ2-7; TRBD1 agrees at 10 bases. In germline, CDR1 is MNHEY, CDR2 SVGAGI. This CDR3 contains 16 residues. The trim removed 9 bases at V and 3 bases at J, leaving 14 bases unmatched. CDR3 DNA sequence: TGTGCCAGGTTGTTCGGACAGGGGGTAGGTCTCTACGAGCAGTACTTC. It codes for CARLFGQGVGLYEQYF.

There are many counts of this clonotype. The J gene is TRBJ2-7, the V gene TRBV5-1; 13 bases are shared with TRBD2. The CDR3 extends over 17 amino acids. From germline, CDR1 is SGHRS and CDR2 YFSETQ. The trim removed 4 bases at V and 4 bases at J, leaving 11 bases unmatched. CDR3 region: CASSTFPGLAGYYEQYF. CDR3 nucleotide sequence: TGCGCCAGCAGCACATTCCCGGGACTAGCGGGGTATTACGAGCAGTACTTC.

The rearrangement links TRBV13 to TRBJ2-7; D remains unclear. This CDR3 has 13 amino acids. The germline gives CDR1 PRHDT, CDR2 FYEKMQ (reference sequence). Trimming pared 10 bases from V and 2 bases from J, leaving 15 bases between. This CDR3 is CAMGPELPYEQYF. The CDR3 DNA sequence: TGTGCCATGGGCCCCGAGCTCCCCTACGAGCAGTACTTC.

This sequence joins TRBV12-3 or TRBV12-4 and TRBJ2-6; possibly TRBD1 for D (6 bases). The CDR3 loop spans 15 amino acids. V gave up 6 bases and J gave up 2 bases, with 11 bases separating them. The CDR3 DNA follows: TGTGCCAGCAGCCAAGGGACACCTGGGGCCAACGTCCTGACTTTC. Translation gives CASSQGTPGANVLTF.

By proportion, this clonotype is medium-sized. The V gene is TRBV7-8, the J gene TRBJ2-1; D call uncertain. Germline V gene data show CDR1 as SGHVS and CDR2 as FQNEAQ. CDR3 length: 13 residues. Trimming took off 1 base at V and 5 bases at J, with 6 bases between the two ends. The CDR3 reads CASSLDPNNEQFF. In nucleotides, the CDR3 is TGTGCCAGCAGCTTAGACCCAAACAATGAGCAGTTCTTC.